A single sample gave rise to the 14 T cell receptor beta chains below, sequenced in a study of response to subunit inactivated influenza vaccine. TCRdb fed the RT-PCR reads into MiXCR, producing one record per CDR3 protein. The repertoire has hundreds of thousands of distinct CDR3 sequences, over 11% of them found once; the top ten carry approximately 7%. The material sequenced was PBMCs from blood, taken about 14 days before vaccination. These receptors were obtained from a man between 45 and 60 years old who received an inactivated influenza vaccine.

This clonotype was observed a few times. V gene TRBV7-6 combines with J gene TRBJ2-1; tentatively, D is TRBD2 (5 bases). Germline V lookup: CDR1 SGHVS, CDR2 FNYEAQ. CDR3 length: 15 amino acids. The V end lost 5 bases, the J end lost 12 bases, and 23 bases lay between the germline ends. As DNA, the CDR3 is TGTGCCAGCAGCCCACTCCCTGCTAGCCAACGAGGGCAGTTCTTC. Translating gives CASSPLPASQRGQFF.

CDR3 in amino acids: CASSLGLTVEQYF. The CDR3 DNA follows: TGTGCCAGCAGCTTAGGGCTAACGGTCGAGCAGTACTTC. This chain connects TRBV7-2 to TRBJ2-7; D gene ambiguous. The CDR3 extends over 13 amino acids. The germline V and J ends were trimmed by 1 base and 6 bases, with 10 bases remaining between them. Germline CDR1 SGHTA, CDR2 FQGNSA.

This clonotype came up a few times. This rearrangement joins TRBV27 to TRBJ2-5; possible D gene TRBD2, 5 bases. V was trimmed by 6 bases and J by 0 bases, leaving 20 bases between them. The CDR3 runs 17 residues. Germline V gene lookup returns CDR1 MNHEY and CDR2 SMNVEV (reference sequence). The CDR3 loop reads CASSPEVANGYQETQYF. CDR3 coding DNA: TGTGCCAGCAGCCCTGAAGTAGCGAACGGGTACCAAGAGACCCAGTACTTC.

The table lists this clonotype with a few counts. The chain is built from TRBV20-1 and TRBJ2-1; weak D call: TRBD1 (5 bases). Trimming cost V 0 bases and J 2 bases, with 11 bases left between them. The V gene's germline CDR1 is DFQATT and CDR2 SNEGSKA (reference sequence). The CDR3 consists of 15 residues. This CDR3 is CSAREGLFTYNEQFF. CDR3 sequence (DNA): TGCAGTGCTAGAGAGGGGCTTTTCACCTACAATGAGCAGTTCTTC.

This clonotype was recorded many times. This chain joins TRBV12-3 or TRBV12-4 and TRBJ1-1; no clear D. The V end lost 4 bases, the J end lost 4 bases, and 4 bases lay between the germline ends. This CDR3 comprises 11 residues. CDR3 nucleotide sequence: TGTGCCAGCAGTTCCCCCACTGAAGCTTTCTTT. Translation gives CASSSPTEAFF.

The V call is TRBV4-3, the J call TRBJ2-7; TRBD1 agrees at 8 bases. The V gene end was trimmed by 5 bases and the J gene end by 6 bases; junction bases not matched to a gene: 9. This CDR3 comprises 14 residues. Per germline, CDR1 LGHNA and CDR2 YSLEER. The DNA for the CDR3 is TGCGCCAGCAGCTACTCCAGGGGGCTCGGCGAGCAGTACTTC. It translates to CASSYSRGLGEQYF.

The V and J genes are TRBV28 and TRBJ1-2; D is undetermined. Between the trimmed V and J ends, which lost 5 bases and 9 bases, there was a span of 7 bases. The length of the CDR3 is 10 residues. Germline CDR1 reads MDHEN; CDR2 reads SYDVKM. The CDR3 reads CASSATSYTF. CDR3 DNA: TGTGCCAGCAGTGCCACCAGCTACACCTTC.

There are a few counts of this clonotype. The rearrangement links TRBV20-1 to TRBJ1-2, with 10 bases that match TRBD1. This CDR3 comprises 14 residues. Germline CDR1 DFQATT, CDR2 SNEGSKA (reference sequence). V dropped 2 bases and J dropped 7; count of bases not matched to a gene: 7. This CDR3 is CSARKTGGEVGYTF. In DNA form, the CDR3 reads TGCAGTGCTAGAAAGACAGGGGGCGAAGTTGGCTACACCTTC.

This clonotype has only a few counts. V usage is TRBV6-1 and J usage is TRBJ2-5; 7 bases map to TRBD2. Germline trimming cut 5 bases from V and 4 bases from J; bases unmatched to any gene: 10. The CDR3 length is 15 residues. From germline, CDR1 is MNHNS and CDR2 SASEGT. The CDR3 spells CASSLPGEGRETQYF. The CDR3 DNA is TGTGCCAGCAGTCTCCCCGGGGAGGGCCGAGAGACCCAGTACTTC.

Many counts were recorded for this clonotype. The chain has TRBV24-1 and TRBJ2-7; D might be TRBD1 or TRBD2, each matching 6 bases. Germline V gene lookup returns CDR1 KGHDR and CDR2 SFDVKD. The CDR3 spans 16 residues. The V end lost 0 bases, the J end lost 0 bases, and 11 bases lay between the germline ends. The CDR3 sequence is CATSDLRGRPSYEQYF. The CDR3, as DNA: TGTGCCACCAGTGATTTGAGGGGGAGGCCCTCCTACGAGCAGTACTTC.

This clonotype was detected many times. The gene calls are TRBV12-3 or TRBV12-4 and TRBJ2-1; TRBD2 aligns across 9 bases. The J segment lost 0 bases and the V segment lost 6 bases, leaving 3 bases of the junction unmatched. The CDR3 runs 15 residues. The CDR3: CASSFSGGSYNEQFF. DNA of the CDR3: TGTGCCAGCAGCTTTAGCGGGGGCTCCTACAATGAGCAGTTCTTC.

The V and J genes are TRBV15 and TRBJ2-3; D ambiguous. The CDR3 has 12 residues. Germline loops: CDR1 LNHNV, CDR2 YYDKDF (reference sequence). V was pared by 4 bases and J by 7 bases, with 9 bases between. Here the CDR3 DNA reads TGTGCCACCAGCATCGCCGGGTATACGCAGTATTTT. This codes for CATSIAGYTQYF. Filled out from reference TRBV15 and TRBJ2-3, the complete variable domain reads DAMVIQNPRYQVTQFGKPVTLSCSQTLNHNVMYWYQQKSSQAPKLLFHYYDKDFNNEADTPDNFQSRRPNTSFCFLDIRSPGLGDTAMYLCATSIAGYTQYFGPGTRLTVL.

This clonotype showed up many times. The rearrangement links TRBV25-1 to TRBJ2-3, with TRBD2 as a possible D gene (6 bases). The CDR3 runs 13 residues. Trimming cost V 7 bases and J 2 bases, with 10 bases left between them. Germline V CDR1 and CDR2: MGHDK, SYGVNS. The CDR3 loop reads CASTGLLTDTQYF. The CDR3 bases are TGTGCCAGCACGGGACTTCTCACAGATACGCAGTATTTT.

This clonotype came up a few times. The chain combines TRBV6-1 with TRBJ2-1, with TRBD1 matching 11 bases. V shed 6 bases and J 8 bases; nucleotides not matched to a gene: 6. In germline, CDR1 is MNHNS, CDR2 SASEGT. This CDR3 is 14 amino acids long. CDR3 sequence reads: CASRKDRGLDEQFF. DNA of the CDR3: TGTGCCAGCAGGAAGGACAGGGGGCTCGATGAGCAGTTCTTC.